Included here is one T cell receptor beta chain sequence, with context. The antigen remains undetermined. This sample was taken from a study of cytomegalovirus exposure and HLA in healthy donors. Use of 60 Vbeta and 13 Jbeta primers characterized the PCR. TCRdb's copy holds only in-frame clones and misses some; the assay was immunoSEQ multiplex PCR. The sample holds over 150,000 clones, approximately 77% seen once. Study conclusions and caveats: The study labeled 164 TCR beta chains cytomegalovirus-associated. Per a later analysis, 18,000 or so TCR beta sequences showed association with HLA alleles at 0.05 false discovery rate.

Germline CDR1 reads MNHNS; CDR2 reads SASEGT. This CDR3 contains 14 residues. The V end lost 3 bases, the J end lost 2 bases, and 9 bases lay between the germline ends. This sequence originates from a man aged 18 to 30 in good health and CMV-seronegative. The chain employs TRBV6-1 and TRBJ2-3; maybe TRBD2 (6 bases). What was sequenced was PBMCs. The chain's CDR3 is CASSDPGVTDTQYF. The CDR3 DNA follows: TGTGCCAGCAGTGACCCGGGAGTCACAGATACGCAGTATTTT.